The entry below gives a single TCR beta chain sequence along with its context. Its specificity is not known. This sample is part of a study of cytomegalovirus exposure and HLA in healthy donors. Whole-study results and caveats: According to a subsequent analysis, TCR clusters identified in the first cohort showed a tendency to co-occur across the 100 to 150 validation repertoires. Cytomegalovirus association was listed for 170 or so TCR beta chains.

Sequenced by immunoSEQ multiplex PCR; TCRdb stores in-frame clones only, minus some. This sample has 200,000 or so clones, with approximately 80% found just once. This TCR derives from a woman aged 25 to 39 in good health and CMV-seropositive. Sequenced input: PBMCs.

The DNA for the CDR3 is TGTGCCAGCAGCTTGTTGGGGCCCGGTGCTGGCTACGAGCAGTACTTC. Protein sequence: CASSLLGPGAGYEQYF. The chain couples TRBV11-2 to TRBJ2-7; possibly TRBD1 for D (5 bases). Germline CDR1 and CDR2: SGHAT and FQNNGV. V shed 3 bases and J shed 3 bases, with 18 bases lying between them. The CDR3 consists of 16 residues.